Sequencing of this TCR beta chain was carried out in a study of blood T cells in healthy people across ages. Sample-barcoded 5' priming and a J-beta primer mix drove a second PCR of roughly 7 to 11 cycles. TCRdb re-derived calls from the 5' RACE reads in MiXCR, one entry per CDR3 protein. The profile shows approximately 800,000 distinct CDR3 sequences, about a quarter of them singletons. Trimming shortened V by 0 bases and J by 6 bases, and 19 bases separated the two germline ends. Per germline, CDR1 SNHLY and CDR2 FYNNEI. The CDR3 is 17 residues long. These data also featured in a second study, about T cells of mothers and their children.

This rearrangement joins TRBV2 to TRBJ2-3; D is possibly TRBD1 (5 bases). This clonotype was sampled from a boy aged 5-17 years in good health. Material for sequencing was blood. The CDR3 nucleotides read TGTGCCAGCAGTGAAGCGCGTGCAGGGTATCCCTCGGATACGCAGTATTTT. Residues: CASSEARAGYPSDTQYF. The full variable domain, rest sourced from reference TRBV2 and TRBJ2-3, is EPEVTQTPSHQVTQMGQEVILRCVPISNHLYFYWYRQILGQKVEFLVSFYNNEISEKSEIFDDQFSVERPDGSNFTLKIRSTKLEDSAMYFCASSEARAGYPSDTQYFGPGTRLTVL.